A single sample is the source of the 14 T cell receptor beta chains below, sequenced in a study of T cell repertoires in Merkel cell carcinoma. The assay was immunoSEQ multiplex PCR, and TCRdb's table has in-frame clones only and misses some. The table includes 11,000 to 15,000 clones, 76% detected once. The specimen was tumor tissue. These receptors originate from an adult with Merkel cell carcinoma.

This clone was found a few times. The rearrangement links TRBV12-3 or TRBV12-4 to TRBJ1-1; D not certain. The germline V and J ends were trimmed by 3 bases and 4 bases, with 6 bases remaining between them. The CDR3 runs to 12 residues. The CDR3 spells CASSFGGTEAFF. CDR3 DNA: TGTGCCAGCAGTTTCGGTGGCACTGAAGCTTTCTTT.

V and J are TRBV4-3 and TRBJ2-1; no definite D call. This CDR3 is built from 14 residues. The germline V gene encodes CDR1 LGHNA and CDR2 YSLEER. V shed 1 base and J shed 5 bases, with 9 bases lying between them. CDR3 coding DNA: TGCGCCAGCAGCCAAGTTTGGGTGGACAATGAGCAGTTCTTC. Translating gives CASSQVWVDNEQFF.

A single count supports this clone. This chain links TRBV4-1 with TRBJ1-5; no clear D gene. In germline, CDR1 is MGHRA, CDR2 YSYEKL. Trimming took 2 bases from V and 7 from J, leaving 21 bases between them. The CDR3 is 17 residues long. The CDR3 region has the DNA TGCGCCAGCAGCCAAAGAGTTGCCGGTCTTTCAAGCCAGCCCCAGCATTTT. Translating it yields CASSQRVAGLSSQPQHF.

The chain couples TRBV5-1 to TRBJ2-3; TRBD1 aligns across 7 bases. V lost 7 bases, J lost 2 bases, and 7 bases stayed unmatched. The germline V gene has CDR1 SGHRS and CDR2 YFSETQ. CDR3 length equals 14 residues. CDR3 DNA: TGCGCCAGCCACGACAGGGACAACACAGATACGCAGTATTTT. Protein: CASHDRDNTDTQYF.

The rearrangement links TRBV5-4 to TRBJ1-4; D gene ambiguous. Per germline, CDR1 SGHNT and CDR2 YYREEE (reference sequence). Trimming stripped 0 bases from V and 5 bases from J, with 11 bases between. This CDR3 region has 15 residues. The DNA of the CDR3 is TGTGCCAGCAGCTTGGGTGTAGCCAGAAATGAAAAACTGTTTTTT. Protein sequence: CASSLGVARNEKLFF. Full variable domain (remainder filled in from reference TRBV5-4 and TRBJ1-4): ETGVTQSPTHLIKTRGQQVTLRCSSQSGHNTVSWYQQALGQGPQFIFQYYREEENGRGNFPPRFSGLQFPNYSSELNVNALELDDSALYLCASSLGVARNEKLFFGSGTQLSVL.

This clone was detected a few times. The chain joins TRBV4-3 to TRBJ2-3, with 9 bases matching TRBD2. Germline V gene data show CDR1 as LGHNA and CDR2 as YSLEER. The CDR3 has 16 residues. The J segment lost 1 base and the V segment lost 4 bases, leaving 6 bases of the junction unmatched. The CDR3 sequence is CASSLSGLAGTDTQYF. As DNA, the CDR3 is TGCGCCAGCAGCCTCTCGGGACTAGCAGGCACAGATACGCAGTATTTT.

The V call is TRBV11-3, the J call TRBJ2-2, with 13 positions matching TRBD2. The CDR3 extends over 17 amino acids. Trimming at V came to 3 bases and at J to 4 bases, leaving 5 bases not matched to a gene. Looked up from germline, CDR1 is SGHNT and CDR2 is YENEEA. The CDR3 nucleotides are TGTGCCAGCAGCTTGGGACTAGCGGGATTTGCCACCGGGGAGCTGTTTTTT. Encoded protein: CASSLGLAGFATGELFF.

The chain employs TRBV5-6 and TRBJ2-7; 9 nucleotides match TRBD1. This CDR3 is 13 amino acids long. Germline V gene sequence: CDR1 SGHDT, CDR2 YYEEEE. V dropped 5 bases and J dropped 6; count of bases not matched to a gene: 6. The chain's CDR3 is CASSYGTGPEQYF. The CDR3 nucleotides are TGTGCCAGCAGTTATGGGACAGGGCCCGAGCAGTACTTC.

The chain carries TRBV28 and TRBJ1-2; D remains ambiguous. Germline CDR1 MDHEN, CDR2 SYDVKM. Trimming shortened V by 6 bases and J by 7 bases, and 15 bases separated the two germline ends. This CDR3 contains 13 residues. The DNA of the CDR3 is TGTGCCAGCAGCCCCTCTGTCGCGTCTGGCTACACCTTC. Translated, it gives CASSPSVASGYTF.

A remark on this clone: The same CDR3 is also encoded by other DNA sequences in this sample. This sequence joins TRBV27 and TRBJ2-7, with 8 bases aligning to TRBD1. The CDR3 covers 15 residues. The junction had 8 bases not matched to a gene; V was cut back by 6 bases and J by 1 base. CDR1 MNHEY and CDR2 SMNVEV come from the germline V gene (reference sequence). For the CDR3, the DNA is TGTGCCAGCAGGACCCAGGGGGCCCCGTCCTACGAGCAGTACTTC. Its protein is CASRTQGAPSYEQYF.

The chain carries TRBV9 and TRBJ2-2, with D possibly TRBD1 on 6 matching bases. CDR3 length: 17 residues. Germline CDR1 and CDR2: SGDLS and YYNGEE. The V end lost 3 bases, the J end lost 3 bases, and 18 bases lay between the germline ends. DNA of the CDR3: TGTGCCAGCAGCGAGCAGATTACAGGGTTTGACACCGGGGAGCTGTTTTTT. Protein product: CASSEQITGFDTGELFF.

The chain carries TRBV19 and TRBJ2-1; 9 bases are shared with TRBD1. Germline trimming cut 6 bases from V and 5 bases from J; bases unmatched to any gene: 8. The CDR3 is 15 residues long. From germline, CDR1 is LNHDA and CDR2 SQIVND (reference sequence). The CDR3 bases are TGTGCCAGTAGCACCGACGGGACAGGGAACAATGAGCAGTTCTTC. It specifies CASSTDGTGNNEQFF.

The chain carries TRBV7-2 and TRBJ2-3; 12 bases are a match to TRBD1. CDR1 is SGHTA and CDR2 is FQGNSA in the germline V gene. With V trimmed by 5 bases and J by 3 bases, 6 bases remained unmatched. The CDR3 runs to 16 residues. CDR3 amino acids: CASSGDRGRGTDTQYF. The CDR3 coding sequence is TGTGCCAGCAGCGGGGACAGGGGGCGAGGGACAGATACGCAGTATTTT.

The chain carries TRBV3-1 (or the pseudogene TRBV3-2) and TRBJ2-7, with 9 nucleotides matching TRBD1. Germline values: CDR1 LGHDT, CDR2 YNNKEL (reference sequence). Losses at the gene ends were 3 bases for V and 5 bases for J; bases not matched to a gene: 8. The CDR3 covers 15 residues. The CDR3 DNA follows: TGTGCCAGCAGCCATGGACAGGGGATTATCAACGAGCAGTACTTC. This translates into CASSHGQGIINEQYF.